The 18 T cell receptor beta chains below come from one sample, sequenced in a study of cytomegalovirus exposure and HLA in healthy donors. The study ran its PCR with 60 Vbeta and 13 Jbeta primers. Sequencing used immunoSEQ multiplex PCR; TCRdb keeps in-frame clones, though not all of them. The sample holds around 180,000 clones, roughly four fifths seen once. Material for sequencing was PBMCs. These receptors were taken from a man between 18 and 35 years old in good health and CMV-seronegative.

The chain uses TRBV27 and TRBJ2-7; the D gene is possibly TRBD2 (5 bases). Germline assignment: CDR1 MNHEY and CDR2 SMNVEV (reference sequence). V gave up 5 bases and J gave up 0 bases, with 11 bases separating them. The CDR3 is 14 amino acids. CDR3 DNA: TGTGCCAGCAGTACGTCCGGGAACTCCTACGAGCAGTACTTC. It is translated as CASSTSGNSYEQYF.

The rearrangement links TRBV25-1 to TRBJ2-7; D possibly corresponds to TRBD2 (6 bases). The germline V gene encodes CDR1 MGHDK and CDR2 SYGVNS. The germline V and J ends were trimmed by 3 bases and 5 bases, with 23 bases remaining between them. The CDR3 is 17 residues long. The CDR3 sequence is CASSDFFGGTTPHEQYF. The CDR3 DNA is TGTGCCAGCAGTGACTTCTTTGGAGGGACCACACCTCACGAGCAGTACTTC.

The chain has TRBV18 and TRBJ1-5, with a possible D match to TRBD1 (5 bases). The V and J ends lost 6 bases and 9 bases respectively, with 24 bases between them. The CDR3 is 16 residues long. Germline CDR1 is KGHSH and CDR2 is LQKENI. This CDR3 is CASSPPDGQGRWPQHF. The CDR3 DNA follows: TGTGCCAGCTCCCCCCCAGACGGGCAGGGTAGATGGCCCCAGCATTTT.

J is TRBJ2-1 and V is TRBV6-1; TRBD2 agrees at 9 bases. The germline V gene has CDR1 MNHNS and CDR2 SASEGT. The CDR3 extends over 15 amino acids. Unmatched junction bases numbered 11, after V lost 6 bases and J lost 8 bases. CDR3 sequence (DNA): TGTGCCAGCAGAGAAACCGGGACTAGCCCCCATGAGCAGTTCTTC. It is translated as CASRETGTSPHEQFF.

V and J are TRBV6-4 and TRBJ2-6, with D hard to call. This CDR3 has 14 residues. Germline V gene data show CDR1 as MRHNA and CDR2 as SNTAGT. Trimming took 6 bases from V and 0 from J, leaving 6 bases between them. CDR3 region: CASSADSGANVLTF. The CDR3 DNA sequence: TGTGCCAGCAGCGCAGACTCTGGGGCCAACGTCCTGACTTTC.

The CDR3 is CASSISGSSYNEQFF. CDR3 bases: TGTGCCAGCAGCATTAGCGGGAGCTCCTACAATGAGCAGTTCTTC. V is TRBV9 and J is TRBJ2-1, with 9 nucleotides matching TRBD2. Germline V gives CDR1 SGDLS, CDR2 YYNGEE. J gave up 0 bases and V 4 bases, and 2 bases lay outside the gene matches. The CDR3 contains 15 residues.

The rearrangement joins TRBV7-9 to TRBJ2-2; 7 bases map to TRBD1. The J segment lost 1 base and the V segment lost 9 bases, leaving 5 bases of the junction unmatched. Germline V gene lookup returns CDR1 SEHNR and CDR2 FQNEAQ (reference sequence). This CDR3 spans 14 amino acids. The CDR3 sequence is CASPRTGNTGELFF. The CDR3 region has the DNA TGTGCCAGTCCTCGGACAGGGAACACCGGGGAGCTGTTTTTT.

The gene calls are TRBV13 and TRBJ2-7; maybe TRBD2 (7 bases). This CDR3 is built from 13 residues. V lost 8 bases and J lost 2, with 13 bases in between. Germline CDR1 and CDR2: PRHDT and FYEKMQ (reference sequence). CDR3 bases: TGTGCCAGCCTAGGGAGGGGGGCCTACGAGCAGTACTTC. Translated: CASLGRGAYEQYF.

The V and J genes are TRBV18 and TRBJ1-5; 8 nucleotides align to TRBD1. Trimming took 1 base from V and 5 from J; bases not matched to a gene: 10. The CDR3 has 17 residues. CDR1 is KGHSH, CDR2 LQKENI, per germline. The DNA of the CDR3 is TGTGCCAGCTCACCACAGCCGGGACAGGCCACTTATCAGCCCCAGCATTTT. It encodes CASSPQPGQATYQPQHF.

This clone showed up just once. In DNA form, the CDR3 reads TGTGCCAGCACCCGGGAGCAGAACACCGGGGAGCTGTTTTTT. Protein: CASTREQNTGELFF. The chain combines TRBV2 with TRBJ2-2, with D perhaps matching TRBD2 (6 bases). The V gene's germline CDR1 is SNHLY and CDR2 FYNNEI. V was cut by 7 bases and J by 1 base, with 10 bases left in between. The CDR3 has 14 amino acids.

The chain carries TRBV11-3 and TRBJ2-1; 7 positions match TRBD2. V lost 0 bases and J lost 6; bases outside the gene matches: 5. This CDR3 has 15 residues. The germline V gene encodes CDR1 SGHNT and CDR2 YENEEA. CDR3 sequence: CASSLDGLGANEQFF. The CDR3 DNA is TGTGCCAGCAGCTTAGACGGACTAGGGGCCAATGAGCAGTTCTTC.

The chain employs TRBV2 and TRBJ1-6; D gene uncertain. With 6 bases removed from V and 7 bases from J, the gap between germline ends came to 10 bases. This CDR3 is built from 13 residues. Germline V gives CDR1 SNHLY, CDR2 FYNNEI. This CDR3 is CASSEEINSPLHF. CDR3 nucleotides: TGTGCCAGCAGCGAGGAAATAAATTCACCCCTCCACTTT.

This chain links TRBV18 with TRBJ1-6; weak D call: TRBD1 (5 bases). The V end lost 2 bases, the J end lost 8 bases, and 7 bases lay between the germline ends. CDR1 is KGHSH, CDR2 LQKENI, per germline. CDR3 size: 13 residues. CDR3 amino acids: CASSPAGDSPLHF. The CDR3, as DNA: TGTGCCAGCTCACCAGCGGGGGATTCACCCCTCCACTTT.

The genes are TRBV7-2 and TRBJ2-1, with D maybe TRBD2 (5 bases). This CDR3 has 13 residues. CDR1 and CDR2 (germline): SGHTA, FQGNSA. The V end was cut by 5 bases, the J end by 5 bases, with 10 bases between. CDR3 sequence (DNA): TGTGCCAGCAGCGTCGACTACGACAATGAGCAGTTCTTC. Translating gives CASSVDYDNEQFF.

The chain uses TRBV6-5 and TRBJ2-1; 9 bases are a match to TRBD2. The germline CDR1 and CDR2 sequences are MNHEY and SVGAGI. V shed 2 bases, J shed 6 bases, and the junction held 8 bases outside the gene matches. The CDR3 sequence is 16 residues long. CDR3 sequence: CASSYNPRTSANEQFF. In DNA form, the CDR3 reads TGTGCCAGCAGTTACAACCCTCGGACTAGCGCCAATGAGCAGTTCTTC.

The V gene is TRBV19, the J gene TRBJ2-4; D possibly corresponds to TRBD2 (6 bases). Trimming shortened V by 7 bases and J by 0 bases, and 10 bases separated the two germline ends. Looked up from germline, CDR1 is LNHDA and CDR2 is SQIVND (reference sequence). The CDR3 loop spans 14 amino acids. The CDR3 protein is CASKGGAAKNIQYF. CDR3 sequence (DNA): TGTGCCAGTAAGGGCGGGGCAGCCAAAAACATTCAGTACTTC.

The chain links TRBV9 to TRBJ2-7; 11 positions agree with TRBD2. Germline CDR1 SGDLS, CDR2 YYNGEE. The CDR3 consists of 15 residues. With 3 bases clipped from V and 2 bases from J, the junction kept 4 bases outside the gene matches. DNA for the CDR3: TGTGCCAGCAGCGCTACTAGCGGGAGTCCCTACGAGCAGTACTTC. Translation gives CASSATSGSPYEQYF. The full variable domain, with the rest looked up from reference TRBV9 and TRBJ2-7, is DSGVTQTPKHLITATGQRVTLRCSPRSGDLSVYWYQQSLDQGLQFLIQYYNGEERAKGNILERFSAQQFPDLHSELNLSSLELGDSALYFCASSATSGSPYEQYFGPGTRLTVT.

The chain recombines TRBV9 with TRBJ2-3; the D is unclear. Trimming cost V 1 base and J 3 bases, with 6 bases left between them. The germline gives CDR1 SGDLS, CDR2 YYNGEE. The CDR3 spans 13 residues. The CDR3 DNA reads as TGTGCCAGCAGCGTACCCCAGACAGATACGCAGTATTTT. It encodes CASSVPQTDTQYF.